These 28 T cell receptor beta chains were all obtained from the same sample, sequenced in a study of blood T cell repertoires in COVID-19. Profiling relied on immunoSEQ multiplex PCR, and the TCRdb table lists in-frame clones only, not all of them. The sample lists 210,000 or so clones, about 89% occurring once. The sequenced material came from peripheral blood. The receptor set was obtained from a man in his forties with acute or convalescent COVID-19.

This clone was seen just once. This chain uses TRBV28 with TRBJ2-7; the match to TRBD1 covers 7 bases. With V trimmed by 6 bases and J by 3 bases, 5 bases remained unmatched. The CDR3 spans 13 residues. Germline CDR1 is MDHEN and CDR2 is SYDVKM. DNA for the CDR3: TGTGCCAGCAGCCTTACAGGGGACTACGAGCAGTACTTC. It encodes CASSLTGDYEQYF.

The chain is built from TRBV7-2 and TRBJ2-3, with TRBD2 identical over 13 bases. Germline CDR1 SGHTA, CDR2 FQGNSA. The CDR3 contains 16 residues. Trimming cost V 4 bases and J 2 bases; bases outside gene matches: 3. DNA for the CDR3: TGTGCCAGCAGCTCGGGACTAGCGGGACCCACAGATACGCAGTATTTT. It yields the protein CASSSGLAGPTDTQYF.

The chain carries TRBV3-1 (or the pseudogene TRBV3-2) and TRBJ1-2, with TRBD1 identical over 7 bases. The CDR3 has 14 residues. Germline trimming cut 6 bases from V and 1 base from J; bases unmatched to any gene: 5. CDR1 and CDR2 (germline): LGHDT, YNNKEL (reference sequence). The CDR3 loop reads CASRDRALNYGYTF. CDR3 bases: TGTGCCAGCAGAGACAGGGCCCTTAACTATGGCTACACCTTC.

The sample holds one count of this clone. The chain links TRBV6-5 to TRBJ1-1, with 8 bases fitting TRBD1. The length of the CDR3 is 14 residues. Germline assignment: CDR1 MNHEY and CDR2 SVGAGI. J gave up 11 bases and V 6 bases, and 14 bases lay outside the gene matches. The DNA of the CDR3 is TGTGCCAGCAGGCCGGGACAGGCGGGGTCGACGGCTTTCTTT. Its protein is CASRPGQAGSTAFF.

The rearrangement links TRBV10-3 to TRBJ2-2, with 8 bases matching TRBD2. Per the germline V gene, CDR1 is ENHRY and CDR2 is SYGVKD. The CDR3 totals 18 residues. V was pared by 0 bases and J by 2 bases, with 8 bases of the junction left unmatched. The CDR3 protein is CAISESQLRGANTGELFF. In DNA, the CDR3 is TGTGCCATCAGTGAGTCGCAGTTGCGGGGGGCTAACACCGGGGAGCTGTTTTTT.

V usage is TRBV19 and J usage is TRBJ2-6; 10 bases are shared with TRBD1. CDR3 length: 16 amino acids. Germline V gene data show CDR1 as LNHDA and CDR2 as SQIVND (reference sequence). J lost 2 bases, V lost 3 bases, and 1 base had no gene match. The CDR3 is CASSMDRGTGANVLTF. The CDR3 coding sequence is TGTGCCAGTAGTATGGACAGGGGGACTGGGGCCAACGTCCTGACTTTC.

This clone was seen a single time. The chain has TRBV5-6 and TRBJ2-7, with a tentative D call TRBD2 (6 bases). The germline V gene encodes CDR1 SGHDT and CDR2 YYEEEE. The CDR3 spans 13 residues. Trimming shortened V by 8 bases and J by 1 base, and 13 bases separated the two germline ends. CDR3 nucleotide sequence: TGTGCCAGTTACCGACGGGGGTCCTACGAGCAGTACTTC. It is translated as CASYRRGSYEQYF.

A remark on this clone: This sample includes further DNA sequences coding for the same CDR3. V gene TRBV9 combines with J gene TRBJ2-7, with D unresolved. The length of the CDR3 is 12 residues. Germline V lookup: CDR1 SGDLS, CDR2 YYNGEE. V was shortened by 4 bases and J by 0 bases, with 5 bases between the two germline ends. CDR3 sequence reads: CASSRDSYEQYF. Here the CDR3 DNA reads TGTGCCAGCAGCCGCGACTCCTACGAGCAGTACTTC. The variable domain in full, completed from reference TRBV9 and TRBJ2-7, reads DSGVTQTPKHLITATGQRVTLRCSPRSGDLSVYWYQQSLDQGLQFLIQYYNGEERAKGNILERFSAQQFPDLHSELNLSSLELGDSALYFCASSRDSYEQYFGPGTRLTVT.

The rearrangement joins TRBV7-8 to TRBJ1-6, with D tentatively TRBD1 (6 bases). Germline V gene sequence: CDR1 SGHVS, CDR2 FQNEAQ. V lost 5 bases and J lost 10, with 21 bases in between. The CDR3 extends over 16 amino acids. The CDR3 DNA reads TGTGCCAGCAGCCCAGTCCGTAGGACAGTATACTCACCCCTCCACTTT. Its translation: CASSPVRRTVYSPLHF. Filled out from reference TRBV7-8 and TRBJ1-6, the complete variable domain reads GAGVSQSPRYKVAKRGQDVALRCDPISGHVSLFWYQQALGQGPEFLTYFQNEAQLDKSGLPSDRFFAERPEGSVSTLKIQRTQQEDSAVYLCASSPVRRTVYSPLHFGNGTRLTVT.

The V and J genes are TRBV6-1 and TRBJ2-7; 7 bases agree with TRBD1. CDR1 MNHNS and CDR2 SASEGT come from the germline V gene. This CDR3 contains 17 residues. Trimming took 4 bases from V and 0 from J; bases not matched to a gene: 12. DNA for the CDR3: TGTGCCAGCAGTGCACTACCGGGACAGACAGCCTCCTACGAGCAGTACTTC. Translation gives CASSALPGQTASYEQYF.

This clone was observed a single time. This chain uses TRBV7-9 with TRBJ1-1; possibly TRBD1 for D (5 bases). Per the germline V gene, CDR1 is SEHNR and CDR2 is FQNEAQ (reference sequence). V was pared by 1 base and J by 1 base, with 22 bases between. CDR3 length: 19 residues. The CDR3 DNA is TGTGCCAGCAGCTTAGATATCGGTGGGGCAGGGACTTGGAACACTGAAGCTTTCTTT. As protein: CASSLDIGGAGTWNTEAFF. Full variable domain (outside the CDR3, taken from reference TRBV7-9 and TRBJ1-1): DTGVSQNPRHKITKRGQNVTFRCDPISEHNRLYWYRQTLGQGPEFLTYFQNEAQLEKSRLLSDRFSAERPKGSFSTLEIQRTEQGDSAMYLCASSLDIGGAGTWNTEAFFGQGTRLTVV.

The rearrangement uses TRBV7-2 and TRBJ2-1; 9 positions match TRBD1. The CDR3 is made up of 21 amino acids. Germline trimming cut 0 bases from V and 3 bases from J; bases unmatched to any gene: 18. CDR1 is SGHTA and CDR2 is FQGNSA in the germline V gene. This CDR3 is CASSLASPTGGYSYYYNEQFF. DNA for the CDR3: TGTGCCAGCAGCTTAGCGAGCCCCACAGGGGGCTATAGTTATTACTACAATGAGCAGTTCTTC. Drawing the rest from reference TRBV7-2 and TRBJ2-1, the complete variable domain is GAGVSQSPSNKVTEKGKDVELRCDPISGHTALYWYRQSLGQGLEFLIYFQGNSAPDKSGLPSDRFSAERTGGSVSTLTIQRTQQEDSAVYLCASSLASPTGGYSYYYNEQFFGPGTRLTVL.

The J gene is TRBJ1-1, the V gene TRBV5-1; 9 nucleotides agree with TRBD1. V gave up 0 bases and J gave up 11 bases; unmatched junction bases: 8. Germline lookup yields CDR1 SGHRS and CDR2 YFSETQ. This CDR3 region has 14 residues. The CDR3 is CASSLAGGDRGAFF. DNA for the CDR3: TGCGCCAGCAGCTTGGCCGGGGGCGACAGGGGGGCTTTCTTT. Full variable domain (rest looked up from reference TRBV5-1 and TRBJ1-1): KAGVTQTPRYLIKTRGQQVTLSCSPISGHRSVSWYQQTPGQGLQFLFEYFSETQRNKGNFPGRFSGRQFSNSRSEMNVSTLELGDSALYLCASSLAGGDRGAFFGQGTRLTVV.

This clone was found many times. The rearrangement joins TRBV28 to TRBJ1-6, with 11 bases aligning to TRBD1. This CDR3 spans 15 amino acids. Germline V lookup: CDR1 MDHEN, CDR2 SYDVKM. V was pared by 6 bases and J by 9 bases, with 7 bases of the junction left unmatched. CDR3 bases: TGTGCCAGCAGCCGCCTAGGACAGGGGGCTTCACCCCTCCACTTT. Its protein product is CASSRLGQGASPLHF. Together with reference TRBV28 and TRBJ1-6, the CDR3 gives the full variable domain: DVKVTQSSRYLVKRTGEKVFLECVQDMDHENMFWYRQDPGLGLRLIYFSYDVKMKEKGDIPEGYSVSREKKERFSLILESASTNQTSMYLCASSRLGQGASPLHFGNGTRLTVT.

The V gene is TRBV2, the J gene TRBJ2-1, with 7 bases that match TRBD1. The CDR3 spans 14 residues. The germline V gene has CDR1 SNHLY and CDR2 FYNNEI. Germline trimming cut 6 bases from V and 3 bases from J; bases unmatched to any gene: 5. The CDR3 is CASRPGQLYNEQFF. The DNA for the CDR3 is TGTGCCAGCAGACCGGGACAGCTCTACAATGAGCAGTTCTTC. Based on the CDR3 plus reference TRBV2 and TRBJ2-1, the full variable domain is EPEVTQTPSHQVTQMGQEVILRCVPISNHLYFYWYRQILGQKVEFLVSFYNNEISEKSEIFDDQFSVERPDGSNFTLKIRSTKLEDSAMYFCASRPGQLYNEQFFGPGTRLTVL.

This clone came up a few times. Here the CDR3 DNA reads TGTGCCAGCTCACCCTACAGGGACGAGCAGTACTTC. It codes for CASSPYRDEQYF. The chain joins TRBV18 to TRBJ2-7; perhaps TRBD1 as D (6 bases). In germline, CDR1 is KGHSH, CDR2 LQKENI. Deletions cut 3 bases from V and 5 bases from J, with 8 bases between. There are 12 residues in the CDR3.

Written as DNA, the CDR3 is TGCGCCAGCAGCGGAGACAGGTTCCCTTCCTACAATGAGCAGTTCTTC. It codes for CASSGDRFPSYNEQFF. The chain joins TRBV5-1 to TRBJ2-1, with a weak D call TRBD1 (6 bases). The CDR3 totals 16 residues. CDR1 and CDR2 (germline): SGHRS, YFSETQ. V was clipped by 4 bases and J by 1 base, with 15 bases between them.

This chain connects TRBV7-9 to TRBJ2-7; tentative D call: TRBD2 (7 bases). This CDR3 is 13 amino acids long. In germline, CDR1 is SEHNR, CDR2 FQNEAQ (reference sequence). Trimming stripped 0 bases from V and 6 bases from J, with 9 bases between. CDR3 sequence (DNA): TGTGCCAGCAGCTTAGCGGGGGGGCCCGAGCAGTACTTC. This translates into CASSLAGGPEQYF. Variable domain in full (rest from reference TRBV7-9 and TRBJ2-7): DTGVSQNPRHKITKRGQNVTFRCDPISEHNRLYWYRQTLGQGPEFLTYFQNEAQLEKSRLLSDRFSAERPKGSFSTLEIQRTEQGDSAMYLCASSLAGGPEQYFGPGTRLTVT.

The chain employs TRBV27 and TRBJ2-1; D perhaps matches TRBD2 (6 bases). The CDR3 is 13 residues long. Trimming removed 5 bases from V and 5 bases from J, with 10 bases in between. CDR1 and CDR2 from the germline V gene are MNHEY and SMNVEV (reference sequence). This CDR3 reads CASSRAGNNEQFF. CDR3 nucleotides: TGTGCCAGCAGTCGCGCGGGAAACAATGAGCAGTTCTTC.

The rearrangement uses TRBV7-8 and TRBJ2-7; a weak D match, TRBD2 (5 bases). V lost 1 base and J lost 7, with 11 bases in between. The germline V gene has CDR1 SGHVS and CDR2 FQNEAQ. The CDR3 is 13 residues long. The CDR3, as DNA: TGTGCCAGCAGCTTAGTCGGGGTGGGGGAGCAGTACTTC. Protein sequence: CASSLVGVGEQYF.

The CDR3 here is CASSLDPRGFVTEAFF. Written as DNA, the CDR3 is TGTGCCAGCAGCTTAGATCCCAGGGGATTTGTCACTGAAGCTTTCTTT. V gene TRBV7-2 combines with J gene TRBJ1-1; D may be TRBD1 (6 bases). The V gene's germline CDR1 is SGHTA and CDR2 FQGNSA. The CDR3 has 16 amino acids. The V gene lost 1 base and the J gene lost 4 bases, with 16 bases spanning the gap.

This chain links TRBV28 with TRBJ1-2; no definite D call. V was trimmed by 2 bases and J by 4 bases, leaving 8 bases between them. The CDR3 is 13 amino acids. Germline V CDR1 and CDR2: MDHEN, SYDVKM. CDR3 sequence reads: CASSLEGGYGYTF. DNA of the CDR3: TGTGCCAGCAGTTTAGAGGGAGGCTATGGCTACACCTTC.

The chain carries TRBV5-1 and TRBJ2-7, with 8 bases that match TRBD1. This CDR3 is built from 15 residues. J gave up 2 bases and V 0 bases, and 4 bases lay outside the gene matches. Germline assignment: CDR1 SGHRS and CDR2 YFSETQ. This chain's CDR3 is CASSLDAGGTYEQYF. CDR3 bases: TGCGCCAGCAGCTTGGACGCAGGGGGCACCTACGAGCAGTACTTC.

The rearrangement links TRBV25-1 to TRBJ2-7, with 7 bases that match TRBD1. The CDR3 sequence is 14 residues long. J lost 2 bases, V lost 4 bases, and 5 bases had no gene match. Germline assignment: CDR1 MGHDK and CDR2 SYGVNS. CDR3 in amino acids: CASSVRGPPYEQYF. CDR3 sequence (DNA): TGTGCCAGCAGTGTAAGGGGGCCTCCCTACGAGCAGTACTTC.

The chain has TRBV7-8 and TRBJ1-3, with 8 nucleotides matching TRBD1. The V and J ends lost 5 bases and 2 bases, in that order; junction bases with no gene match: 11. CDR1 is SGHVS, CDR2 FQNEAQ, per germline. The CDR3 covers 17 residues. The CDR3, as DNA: TGTGCCAGCAGCCCCCAAAGCCTGACAGGGGCTGGAAACACCATATATTTT. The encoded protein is CASSPQSLTGAGNTIYF. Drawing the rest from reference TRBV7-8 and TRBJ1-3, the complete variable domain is GAGVSQSPRYKVAKRGQDVALRCDPISGHVSLFWYQQALGQGPEFLTYFQNEAQLDKSGLPSDRFFAERPEGSVSTLKIQRTQQEDSAVYLCASSPQSLTGAGNTIYFGEGSWLTVV.

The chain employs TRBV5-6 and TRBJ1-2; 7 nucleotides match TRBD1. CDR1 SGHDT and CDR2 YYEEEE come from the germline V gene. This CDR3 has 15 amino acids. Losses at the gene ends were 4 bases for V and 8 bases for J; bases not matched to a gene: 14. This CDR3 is CASSGRQGRGHGYTF. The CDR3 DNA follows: TGTGCCAGCAGCGGCCGACAGGGTAGAGGACACGGCTACACCTTC.

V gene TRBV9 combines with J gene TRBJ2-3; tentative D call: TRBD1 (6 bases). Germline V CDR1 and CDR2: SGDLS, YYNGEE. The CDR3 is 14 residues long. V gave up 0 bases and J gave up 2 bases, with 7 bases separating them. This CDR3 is CASSVGQVTDTQYF. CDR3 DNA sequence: TGTGCCAGCAGCGTAGGACAGGTCACAGATACGCAGTATTTT.

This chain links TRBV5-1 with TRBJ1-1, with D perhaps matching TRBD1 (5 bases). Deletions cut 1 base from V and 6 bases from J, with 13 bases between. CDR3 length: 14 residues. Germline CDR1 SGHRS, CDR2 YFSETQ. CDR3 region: CASSLTVSGAEAFF. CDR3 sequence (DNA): TGCGCCAGCAGCTTGACAGTCTCGGGGGCTGAAGCTTTCTTT.